Presented here are 7 T cell receptor beta chains from one specimen sequenced in a study of blood T cell repertoires in COVID-19. This table comes from immunoSEQ multiplex PCR, and its TCRdb copy is limited to in-frame clones, with some not included. This table holds a few hundred thousand clones, roughly 85% found once. The sample taken for sequencing was PBMCs or T cells enriched from blood (not recorded which). Receptor source: a woman between 45 and 60 years old who had recovered from COVID-19.

The CDR3, as DNA: TGTGCCAGTAGTATATCAGCGGGAGGGTCCTACAATGAGCAGTTCTTC. This codes for CASSISAGGSYNEQFF. The rearrangement links TRBV19 to TRBJ2-1, with 10 positions matching TRBD2. The trim removed 2 bases at V and 1 base at J, leaving 2 bases unmatched. Germline-derived CDR1 and CDR2 are LNHDA and SQIVND (reference sequence). The CDR3 consists of 16 residues.

A few counts support this clone. The V gene is TRBV11-2, the J gene TRBJ2-1, with TRBD1 as a possible D gene (5 bases). Trimming left V 1 base short and J 9 bases short, with 10 bases between. The CDR3 contains 13 residues. Per the germline V gene, CDR1 is SGHAT and CDR2 is FQNNGV. In DNA form, the CDR3 reads TGTGCCAGCAGCTTAGGGAAGGGGTTTGAGCAGTTCTTC. Its translation: CASSLGKGFEQFF.

CDR3 in amino acids: CASRGTGDTEAFF. The CDR3, as DNA: TGTGCCAGCAGGGGGACAGGGGACACTGAAGCTTTCTTT. The chain uses TRBV28 and TRBJ1-1; 10 nucleotides align to TRBD1. The CDR3 is 13 residues long. With V trimmed by 6 bases and J by 3 bases, 1 base remained unmatched. Germline assignment: CDR1 MDHEN and CDR2 SYDVKM.

The chain links TRBV7-6 to TRBJ2-5; 7 bases map to TRBD2. J was trimmed by 5 bases and V by 1 base; bases with no gene match: 10. The CDR3 length is 16 residues. Germline lookup yields CDR1 SGHVS and CDR2 FNYEAQ. The CDR3 region has the DNA TGTGCCAGCAGCTTAGGGGGCTCTTGGGAGGGTGAGACCCAGTACTTC. It is translated as CASSLGGSWEGETQYF.

This chain connects TRBV28 to TRBJ1-2; D is uncertain. Germline V CDR1 and CDR2: MDHEN, SYDVKM. The ends were cut back, 3 bases at V and 8 bases at J, with 19 bases in the middle. The CDR3 is 15 amino acids. This chain's CDR3 is CASSFGNAPRGGYTF. The CDR3 DNA follows: TGTGCCAGCAGTTTTGGAAACGCCCCCCGAGGAGGCTACACCTTC.

V and J are TRBV7-9 and TRBJ2-1; 7 positions match TRBD2. The CDR3 loop spans 17 amino acids. The V segment lost 0 bases and the J segment 0 bases; nucleotides outside the gene matches: 5. Germline V gene data show CDR1 as SEHNR and CDR2 as FQNEAQ (reference sequence). The CDR3 coding sequence is TGTGCCAGCAGCTTAGCGCTGCGGGAGCTCTCCTACAATGAGCAGTTCTTC. Its translation: CASSLALRELSYNEQFF.

V gene TRBV10-3 combines with J gene TRBJ1-5, with 9 bases matching TRBD1. The germline CDR1 and CDR2 sequences are ENHRY and SYGVKD. This CDR3 is 15 amino acids long. Trimming took 0 bases from V and 7 from J; bases not matched to a gene: 4. The CDR3 sequence: CAISESGTGLQPQHF. The DNA of the CDR3 is TGTGCCATCAGTGAGTCGGGGACAGGGCTCCAGCCCCAGCATTTT.